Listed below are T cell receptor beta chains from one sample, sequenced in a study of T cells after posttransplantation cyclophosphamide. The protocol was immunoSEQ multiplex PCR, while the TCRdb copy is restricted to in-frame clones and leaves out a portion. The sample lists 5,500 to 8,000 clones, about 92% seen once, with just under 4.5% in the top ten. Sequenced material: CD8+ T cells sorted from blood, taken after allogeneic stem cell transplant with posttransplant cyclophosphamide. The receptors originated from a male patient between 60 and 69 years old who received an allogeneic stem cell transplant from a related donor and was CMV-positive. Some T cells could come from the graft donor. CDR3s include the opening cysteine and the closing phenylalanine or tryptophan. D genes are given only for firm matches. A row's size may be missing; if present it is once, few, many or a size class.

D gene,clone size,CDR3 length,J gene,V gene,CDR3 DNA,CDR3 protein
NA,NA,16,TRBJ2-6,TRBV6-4,TGTGCCAGCAGTGACGGGGGAGGCTCTGGGGCCAACGTCCTGACTTTC,CASSDGGGSGANVLTF
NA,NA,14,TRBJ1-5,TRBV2,TGTGCCAGCAGCACCACCACAGATAATCAGCCCCAGCATTTT,CASSTTTDNQPQHF
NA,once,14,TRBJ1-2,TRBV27,TGTGCCAGCAGTTTGGGACTTACAGACTATGGCTACACCTTC,CASSLGLTDYGYTF
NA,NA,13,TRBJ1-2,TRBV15,TGTGCCACCAGCAGAGAGTTCAGGGGAGGCTACACCTTC,CATSREFRGGYTF
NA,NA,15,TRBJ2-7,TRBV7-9,TGTGCCAGCAGCCCCCGGGAGTTCCTCTCCTACGAGCAGTACTTC,CASSPREFLSYEQYF
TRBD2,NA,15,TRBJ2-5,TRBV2,TGTGCCAGCAGTGAAGGTAGCGGGGGGGGAGAGACCCAGTACTTC,CASSEGSGGGETQYF
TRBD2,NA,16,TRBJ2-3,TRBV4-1,TGCGCCAGCAGCCATTTGACTAGCCCCTCCGGAGATACGCAGTATTTT,CASSHLTSPSGDTQYF
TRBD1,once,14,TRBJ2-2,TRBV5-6,TGTGCCAGCAACTTAAGGGGGCTAACCGGGGAGCTGTTTTTT,CASNLRGLTGELFF
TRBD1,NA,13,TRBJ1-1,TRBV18,TGTGCCAGCTCACCACGGGACAGCACTGAAGCTTTCTTT,CASSPRDSTEAFF
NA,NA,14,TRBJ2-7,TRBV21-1,TGTGCCAGCAGCGATAGGGGGCATAGTTACGAGCAGTACTTC,CASSDRGHSYEQYF
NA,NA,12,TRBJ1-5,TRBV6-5,TGTGCCAGCAGAGGGAGCGATCAGCCCCAGCATTTT,CASRGSDQPQHF
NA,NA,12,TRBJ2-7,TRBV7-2,TGTGCCAGCAGCACTTCCCTGTACGAGCAGTACTTC,CASSTSLYEQYF
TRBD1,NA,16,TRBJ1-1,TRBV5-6,TGTGCCAGCAGCTTCCCCGGGACAGGACAGAACACTGAAGCTTTCTTT,CASSFPGTGQNTEAFF